The 7 T cell receptor beta chains listed next were all sequenced from one sample in a study of blood T cell repertoires in COVID-19. The assay was immunoSEQ multiplex PCR, and TCRdb's table has in-frame clones only and misses some. The table records roughly 380,000 clones, approximately 90% of them present only once. Material for sequencing was peripheral blood. The receptors were gathered from a woman aged 60-75 years with COVID-19, enrolled during active disease.

The chain employs TRBV28 and TRBJ1-2; possibly TRBD1 for D (6 bases). The CDR3 is made up of 15 amino acids. Germline loops: CDR1 MDHEN, CDR2 SYDVKM. V lost 6 bases, J lost 0 bases, and 14 bases lay in between. CDR3 in amino acids: CASSPTGKANYGYTF. The CDR3 coding sequence is TGTGCCAGCAGCCCGACAGGCAAAGCTAACTATGGCTACACCTTC.

The chain combines TRBV6-1 with TRBJ1-5; 9 nucleotides line up with TRBD1. Losses at the gene ends were 0 bases for V and 7 bases for J; bases not matched to a gene: 4. In germline, CDR1 is MNHNS, CDR2 SASEGT. The CDR3 is 15 amino acids. As DNA, the CDR3 is TGTGCCAGCAGTGAAGCGAAGACAGGGGGACAGCCCCAGCATTTT. It encodes CASSEAKTGGQPQHF.

The V gene is TRBV18, the J gene TRBJ1-3; unclear D gene. The CDR3 loop spans 11 amino acids. The V end was cut by 3 bases, the J end by 8 bases, with 5 bases between. CDR1 is KGHSH and CDR2 is LQKENI in the germline V gene. The CDR3 DNA reads TGTGCCAGCTCACCTTTCGACACCATATATTTT. Translating gives CASSPFDTIYF.

The chain carries TRBV4-2 and TRBJ2-5; 8 nucleotides line up with TRBD1. Trimming cost V 1 base and J 4 bases; bases outside gene matches: 5. This CDR3 has 15 residues. Germline V gene lookup returns CDR1 LGHNA and CDR2 YNFKEQ. CDR3 amino acids: CASSQGRTGLETQYF. In DNA, the CDR3 is TGTGCCAGCAGCCAAGGACGGACAGGGCTAGAGACCCAGTACTTC.

This clone was seen only a few times. The chain employs TRBV2 and TRBJ1-5; TRBD1 agrees at 8 bases. CDR1 is SNHLY, CDR2 FYNNEI, per germline. The CDR3 is made up of 14 amino acids. J lost 4 bases, V lost 11 bases, and 10 bases had no gene match. CDR3 in DNA: TGTGCCTCGATGGGTGACAGGGGTAATCAGCCCCAGCATTTT. Translating it yields CASMGDRGNQPQHF. The entire variable domain, with the rest obtained from reference TRBV2 and TRBJ1-5, is as follows: EPEVTQTPSHQVTQMGQEVILRCVPISNHLYFYWYRQILGQKVEFLVSFYNNEISEKSEIFDDQFSVERPDGSNFTLKIRSTKLEDSAMYFCASMGDRGNQPQHFGDGTRLSIL.

This chain joins TRBV7-3 and TRBJ2-1, with 12 bases matching TRBD2. The CDR3 runs 15 residues. Germline V gene sequence: CDR1 SGHTA, CDR2 FQGTGA. V lost 4 bases, J lost 9 bases, and 7 bases stayed unmatched. Here the CDR3 reads CASSSGTSGLSEQFF. The CDR3, as DNA: TGTGCCAGCAGCTCGGGGACTAGCGGGTTGAGTGAGCAGTTCTTC.

The V and J genes are TRBV18 and TRBJ1-2; no reliable D call. Germline V gene lookup returns CDR1 KGHSH and CDR2 LQKENI. With 5 bases removed from V and 8 bases from J, the gap between germline ends came to 12 bases. The CDR3 runs to 12 residues. The CDR3: CASSTDFEGYTF. CDR3 in DNA: TGTGCCAGCTCAACGGACTTTGAGGGCTACACCTTC.